This T cell receptor beta chain was observed in a study of T cell responses to AZD1222 COVID-19 vaccine. With respect to this clone: The antigen is undetermined.

Germline V lookup: CDR1 SGHTA, CDR2 FQGNSA. This CDR3 comprises 15 residues. Trimming at V came to 5 bases and at J to 4 bases, leaving 5 bases not matched to a gene. Study results and caveats: The study found Spike-specific TCR breadth and depth rose after two AZD1222 doses.

The method was immunoSEQ multiplex PCR; TCRdb's version includes in-frame clones alone and lacks a portion of them. The table lists 95,000 to 150,000 clones, approximately 89% of them singletons. The sample in question was peripheral blood, obtained 28 days after the second AZD1222 dose. The J gene is TRBJ1-6, the V gene TRBV7-2; TRBD1 matches 7 bases. This clonotype was sampled from an adult who received the AZD1222 COVID-19 vaccine. The CDR3 spells CASSPRGQYNSPLHF. CDR3 in DNA: TGTGCCAGCAGCCCTAGGGGACAGTATAATTCACCCCTCCACTTT.